A single sample is the source of the 10 T cell receptor beta chains below, sequenced in a study of blood T cell repertoires in COVID-19. Profiled with immunoSEQ multiplex PCR; TCRdb holds only in-frame clones, not every one. The sample carries some 300,000 clones, 90% recorded once. Sequencing was performed on peripheral blood. These receptors were obtained from a woman aged 50 to 65 with COVID-19, enrolled during active disease.

V gene TRBV5-6 combines with J gene TRBJ1-2; D gene ambiguous. Germline V lookup: CDR1 SGHDT, CDR2 YYEEEE. V was trimmed by 5 bases and J by 9 bases, leaving 20 bases between them. The CDR3 contains 14 residues. CDR3 coding DNA: TGTGCCAGCAGAAACCCAACCGACGGGGTTCGCTACACCTTC. It is translated as CASRNPTDGVRYTF. The whole variable domain, remainder taken from reference TRBV5-6 and TRBJ1-2, is DAGVTQSPTHLIKTRGQQVTLRCSPKSGHDTVSWYQQALGQGPQFIFQYYEEEERQRGNFPDRFSGHQFPNYSSELNVNALLLGDSALYLCASRNPTDGVRYTFGSGTRLTVV.

This chain connects TRBV5-6 to TRBJ2-5; possible D gene TRBD1, 5 bases. The CDR3 totals 14 residues. Trimming took 4 bases from V and 2 from J, leaving 12 bases between them. Germline loops: CDR1 SGHDT, CDR2 YYEEEE. The CDR3 DNA follows: TGTGCCAGCAGCCCCCTCAGGGTTCAAGAGACCCAGTACTTC. It yields the protein CASSPLRVQETQYF. The full variable domain, with the rest looked up from reference TRBV5-6 and TRBJ2-5, is DAGVTQSPTHLIKTRGQQVTLRCSPKSGHDTVSWYQQALGQGPQFIFQYYEEEERQRGNFPDRFSGHQFPNYSSELNVNALLLGDSALYLCASSPLRVQETQYFGPGTRLLVL.

The V call is TRBV6-5, the J call TRBJ2-7, with TRBD1 matching 11 bases. J gave up 5 bases and V 3 bases, and 9 bases lay outside the gene matches. Germline V gene lookup returns CDR1 MNHEY and CDR2 SVGAGI. The CDR3 runs to 16 residues. The CDR3 protein is CASSYYPGQGVNEQYF. The CDR3 bases are TGTGCCAGCAGTTATTACCCGGGACAGGGGGTTAACGAGCAGTACTTC.

The gene calls are TRBV19 and TRBJ2-2, with 9 positions matching TRBD2. With V trimmed by 4 bases and J by 2 bases, 5 bases remained unmatched. The CDR3 is 16 residues long. CDR1 LNHDA and CDR2 SQIVND come from the germline V gene (reference sequence). CDR3: CASSRGSGGNTGELFF. DNA for the CDR3: TGTGCCAGTAGTAGGGGTAGCGGGGGAAACACCGGGGAGCTGTTTTTT.

The chain joins TRBV19 to TRBJ2-7; D might be TRBD1 (6 bases). V was trimmed by 2 bases and J by 2 bases, leaving 13 bases between them. Germline V gives CDR1 LNHDA, CDR2 SQIVND (reference sequence). CDR3 size: 15 residues. The CDR3 loop is CASSIRAGETYEQYF. The CDR3 DNA reads as TGTGCCAGTAGTATAAGGGCAGGGGAAACCTACGAGCAGTACTTC. The full variable domain, its missing parts supplied by reference TRBV19 and TRBJ2-7, is DGGITQSPKYLFRKEGQNVTLSCEQNLNHDAMYWYRQDPGQGLRLIYYSQIVNDFQKGDIAEGYSVSREKKESFPLTVTSAQKNPTAFYLCASSIRAGETYEQYFGPGTRLTVT.

The chain couples TRBV29-1 to TRBJ1-2, with unresolved D. Germline V gene lookup returns CDR1 SQVTM and CDR2 ANQGSEA. The CDR3 runs 10 residues. V lost 5 bases and J lost 8, with 9 bases in between. The CDR3 nucleotides read TGCAGCGTTTTTTTGGGCGGCTACACCTTC. It yields the protein CSVFLGGYTF.

This clone turned up a few times. This rearrangement joins TRBV7-9 to TRBJ2-3; weak D call: TRBD2 (6 bases). Germline loops: CDR1 SEHNR, CDR2 FQNEAQ (reference sequence). V was trimmed by 3 bases and J by 4 bases, leaving 14 bases between them. The CDR3 sequence is 15 residues long. CDR3 protein: CASSFPGLGSDTQYF. The CDR3, as DNA: TGTGCCAGCAGCTTCCCGGGACTGGGGTCAGATACGCAGTATTTT.

This chain uses TRBV6-6 with TRBJ1-5; D may be TRBD1 (5 bases). Trimming pared 7 bases from V and 7 bases from J, leaving 14 bases between. Germline CDR1 reads MNHNY; CDR2 reads SVGAGI (reference sequence). There are 13 residues in the CDR3. CDR3 protein: CASIRGEGQPQHF. The CDR3 DNA follows: TGTGCCAGCATTAGAGGGGAGGGCCAGCCCCAGCATTTT.

DNA for the CDR3: TGTGCCAGCAGCCAACAAAGACTCGTCGGTGAAGCTTTCTTT. Protein product: CASSQQRLVGEAFF. This rearrangement joins TRBV14 to TRBJ1-1; D gene unclear. The CDR3 runs to 14 residues. Per the germline V gene, CDR1 is SGHDN and CDR2 is FVKESK. Between the trimmed V and J ends, which lost 2 bases and 7 bases, there was a span of 14 bases.

V and J are TRBV19 and TRBJ1-6, with a weak D call TRBD1 (6 bases). The CDR3 runs to 14 residues. Germline V gene sequence: CDR1 LNHDA, CDR2 SQIVND (reference sequence). V was clipped by 9 bases and J by 7 bases, with 16 bases between them. CDR3 region: CASSQGIGNSPLHF. CDR3 DNA: TGTGCCAGCAGCCAGGGGATAGGGAATTCACCCCTCCACTTT.